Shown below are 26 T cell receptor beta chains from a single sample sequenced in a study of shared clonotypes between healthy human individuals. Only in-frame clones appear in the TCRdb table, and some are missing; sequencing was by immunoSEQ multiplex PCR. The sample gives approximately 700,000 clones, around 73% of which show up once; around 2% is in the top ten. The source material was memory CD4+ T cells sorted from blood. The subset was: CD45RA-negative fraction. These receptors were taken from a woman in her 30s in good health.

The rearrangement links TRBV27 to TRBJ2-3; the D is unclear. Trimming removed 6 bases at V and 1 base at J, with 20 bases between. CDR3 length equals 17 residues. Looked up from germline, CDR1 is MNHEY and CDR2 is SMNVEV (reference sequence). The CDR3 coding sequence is TGTGCCAGCAGCCCAAAGATGGACCCTACGGGCACAGATACGCAGTATTTT. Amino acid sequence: CASSPKMDPTGTDTQYF.

The CDR3 DNA is TGTGCCAGCAGCTTTGGCGGGACAGGGCGCTACGAGCAGTACTTC. It specifies CASSFGGTGRYEQYF. The V gene is TRBV5-6, the J gene TRBJ2-7, with TRBD1 matching 9 bases. The CDR3 has 15 residues. V dropped 2 bases and J dropped 3; count of bases not matched to a gene: 6. Germline CDR1 is SGHDT and CDR2 is YYEEEE. The variable domain in full, completed from reference TRBV5-6 and TRBJ2-7, reads DAGVTQSPTHLIKTRGQQVTLRCSPKSGHDTVSWYQQALGQGPQFIFQYYEEEERQRGNFPDRFSGHQFPNYSSELNVNALLLGDSALYLCASSFGGTGRYEQYFGPGTRLTVT.

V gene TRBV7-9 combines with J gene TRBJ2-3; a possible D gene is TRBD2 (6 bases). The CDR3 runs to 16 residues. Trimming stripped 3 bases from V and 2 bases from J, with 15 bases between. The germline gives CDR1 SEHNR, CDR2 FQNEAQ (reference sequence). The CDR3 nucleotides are TGTGCCAGCAGCTTTTCCGGGGGTCAACACACAGATACGCAGTATTTT. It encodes CASSFSGGQHTDTQYF.

In DNA form, the CDR3 reads TGTGCCAGCAGCCGGGAGACTGGACTAGCGGGAGGTCAGGTCCGGACAGATACGCAGTATTTT. It translates to CASSRETGLAGGQVRTDTQYF. This chain joins TRBV21-1 and TRBJ2-3; the listed D gene, TRBD2, was not tested against the DNA. TRBV21-1 is designated a pseudogene. This CDR3 has 21 amino acids.

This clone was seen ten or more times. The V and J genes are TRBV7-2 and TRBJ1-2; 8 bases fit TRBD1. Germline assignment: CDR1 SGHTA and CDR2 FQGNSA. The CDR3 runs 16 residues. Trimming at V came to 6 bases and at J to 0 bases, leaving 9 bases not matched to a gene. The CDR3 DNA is TGTGCCAGCAGACTACATACAGGGGGAGCTAACTATGGCTACACCTTC. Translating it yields CASRLHTGGANYGYTF.

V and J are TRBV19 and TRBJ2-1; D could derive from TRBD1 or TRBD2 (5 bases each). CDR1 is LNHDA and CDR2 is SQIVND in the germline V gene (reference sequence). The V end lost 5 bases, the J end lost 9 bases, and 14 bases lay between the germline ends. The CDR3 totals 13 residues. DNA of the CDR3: TGTGCCAGTAGTGGACCGGGGCCCGGTGAGCAGTTCTTC. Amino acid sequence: CASSGPGPGEQFF.

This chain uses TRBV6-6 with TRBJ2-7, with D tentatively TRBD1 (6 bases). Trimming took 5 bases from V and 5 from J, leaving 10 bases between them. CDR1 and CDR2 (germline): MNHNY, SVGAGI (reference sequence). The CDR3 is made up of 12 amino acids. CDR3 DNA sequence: TGTGCCAGCAGTCACAGGGTCAACGAGCAGTACTTC. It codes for CASSHRVNEQYF.

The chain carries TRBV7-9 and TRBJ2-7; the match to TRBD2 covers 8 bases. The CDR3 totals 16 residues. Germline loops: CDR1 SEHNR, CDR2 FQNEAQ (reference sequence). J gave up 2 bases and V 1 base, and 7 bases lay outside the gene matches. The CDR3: CASSLEGDSGAYEQYF. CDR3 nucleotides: TGTGCCAGCAGCTTAGAAGGAGATAGCGGGGCCTACGAGCAGTACTTC. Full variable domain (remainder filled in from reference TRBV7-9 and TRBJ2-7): DTGVSQNPRHKITKRGQNVTFRCDPISEHNRLYWYRQTLGQGPEFLTYFQNEAQLEKSRLLSDRFSAERPKGSFSTLEIQRTEQGDSAMYLCASSLEGDSGAYEQYFGPGTRLTVT.

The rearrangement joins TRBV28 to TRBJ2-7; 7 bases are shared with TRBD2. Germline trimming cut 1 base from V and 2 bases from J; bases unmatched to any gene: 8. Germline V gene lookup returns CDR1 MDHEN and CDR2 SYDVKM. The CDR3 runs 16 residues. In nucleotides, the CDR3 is TGTGCCAGCAGTTTATCGGGAGCGGGAACCGCCTACGAGCAGTACTTC. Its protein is CASSLSGAGTAYEQYF. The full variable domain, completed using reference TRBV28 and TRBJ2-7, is DVKVTQSSRYLVKRTGEKVFLECVQDMDHENMFWYRQDPGLGLRLIYFSYDVKMKEKGDIPEGYSVSREKKERFSLILESASTNQTSMYLCASSLSGAGTAYEQYFGPGTRLTVT.

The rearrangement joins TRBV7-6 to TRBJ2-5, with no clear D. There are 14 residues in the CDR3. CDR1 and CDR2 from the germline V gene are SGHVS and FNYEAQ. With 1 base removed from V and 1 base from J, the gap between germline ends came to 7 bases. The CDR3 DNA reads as TGTGCCAGCAGCTTAGTGCCAGCCCAAGAGACCCAGTACTTC. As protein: CASSLVPAQETQYF.

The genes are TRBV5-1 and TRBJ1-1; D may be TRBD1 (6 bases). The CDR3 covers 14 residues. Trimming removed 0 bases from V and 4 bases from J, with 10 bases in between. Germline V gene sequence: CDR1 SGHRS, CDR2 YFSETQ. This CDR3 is CASSLEGGRTEAFF. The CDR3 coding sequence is TGCGCCAGCAGCTTGGAGGGGGGTCGCACTGAAGCTTTCTTT.

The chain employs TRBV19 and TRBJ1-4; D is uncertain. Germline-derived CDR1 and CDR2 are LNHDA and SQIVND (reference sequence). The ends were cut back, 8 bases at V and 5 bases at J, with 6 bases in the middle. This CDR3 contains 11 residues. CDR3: CASGGNEKLFF. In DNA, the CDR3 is TGTGCCAGTGGAGGGAATGAAAAACTGTTTTTT. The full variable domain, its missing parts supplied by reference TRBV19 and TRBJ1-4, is DGGITQSPKYLFRKEGQNVTLSCEQNLNHDAMYWYRQDPGQGLRLIYYSQIVNDFQKGDIAEGYSVSREKKESFPLTVTSAQKNPTAFYLCASGGNEKLFFGSGTQLSVL.

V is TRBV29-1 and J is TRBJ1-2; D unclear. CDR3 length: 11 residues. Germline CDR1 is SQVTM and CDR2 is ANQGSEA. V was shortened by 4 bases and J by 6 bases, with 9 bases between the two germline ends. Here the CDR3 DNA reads TGCAGCGTTGTATCTACGGATGGCTACACCTTC. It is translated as CSVVSTDGYTF. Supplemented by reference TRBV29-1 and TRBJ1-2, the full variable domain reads SAVISQKPSRDICQRGTSLTIQCQVDSQVTMMFWYRQQPGQSLTLIATANQGSEATYESGFVIDKFPISRPNLTFSTLTVSNMSPEDSSIYLCSVVSTDGYTFGSGTRLTVV.

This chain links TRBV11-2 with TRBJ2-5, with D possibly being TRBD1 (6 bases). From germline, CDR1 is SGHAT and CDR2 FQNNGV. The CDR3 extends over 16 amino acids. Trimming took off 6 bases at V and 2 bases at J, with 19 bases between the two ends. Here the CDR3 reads CASSFARPGQQETQYF. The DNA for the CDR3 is TGTGCCAGCAGTTTTGCCCGACCGGGACAACAAGAGACCCAGTACTTC.

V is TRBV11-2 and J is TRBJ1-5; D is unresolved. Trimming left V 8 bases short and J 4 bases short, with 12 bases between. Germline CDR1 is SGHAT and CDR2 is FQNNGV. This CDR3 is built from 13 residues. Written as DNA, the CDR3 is TGTGCCAGCGGCCTAAGCCTTAATCAGCCCCAGCATTTT. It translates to CASGLSLNQPQHF.

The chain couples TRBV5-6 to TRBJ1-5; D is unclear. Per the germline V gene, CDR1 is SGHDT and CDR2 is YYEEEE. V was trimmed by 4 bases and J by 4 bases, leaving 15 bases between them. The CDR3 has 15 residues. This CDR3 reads CASSRIDTGNQPQHF. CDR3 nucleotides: TGTGCCAGCAGCCGAATCGACACTGGAAATCAGCCCCAGCATTTT.

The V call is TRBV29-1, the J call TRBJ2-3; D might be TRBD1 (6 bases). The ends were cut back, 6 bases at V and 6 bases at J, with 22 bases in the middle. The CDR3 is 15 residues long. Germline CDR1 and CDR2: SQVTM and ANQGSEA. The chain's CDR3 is CSVGDSLKGDDTQYF. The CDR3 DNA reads TGCAGCGTGGGCGACAGTTTAAAGGGGGACGATACGCAGTATTTT.

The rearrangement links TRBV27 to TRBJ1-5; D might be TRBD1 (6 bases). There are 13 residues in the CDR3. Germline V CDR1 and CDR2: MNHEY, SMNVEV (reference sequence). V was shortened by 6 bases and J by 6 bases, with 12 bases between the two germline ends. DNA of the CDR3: TGTGCCAGCAGGGGGCAGGGGTCTCAGCCCCAGCATTTT. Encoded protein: CASRGQGSQPQHF.

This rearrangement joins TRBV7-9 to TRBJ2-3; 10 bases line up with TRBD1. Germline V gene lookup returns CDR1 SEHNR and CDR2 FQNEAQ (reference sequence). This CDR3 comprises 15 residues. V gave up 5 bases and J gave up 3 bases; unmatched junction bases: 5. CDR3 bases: TGTGCCAGCAGCCCTCGGGACAGGGGAACAGATACGCAGTATTTT. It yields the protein CASSPRDRGTDTQYF.

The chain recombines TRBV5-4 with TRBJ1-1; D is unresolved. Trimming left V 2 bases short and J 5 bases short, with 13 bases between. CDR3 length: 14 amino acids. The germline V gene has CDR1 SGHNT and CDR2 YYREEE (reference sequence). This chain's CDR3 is CASSFRAEGTEAFF. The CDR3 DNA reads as TGTGCCAGCAGCTTCCGAGCCGAAGGGACTGAAGCTTTCTTT. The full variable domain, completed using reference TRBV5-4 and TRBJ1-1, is ETGVTQSPTHLIKTRGQQVTLRCSSQSGHNTVSWYQQALGQGPQFIFQYYREEENGRGNFPPRFSGLQFPNYSSELNVNALELDDSALYLCASSFRAEGTEAFFGQGTRLTVV.

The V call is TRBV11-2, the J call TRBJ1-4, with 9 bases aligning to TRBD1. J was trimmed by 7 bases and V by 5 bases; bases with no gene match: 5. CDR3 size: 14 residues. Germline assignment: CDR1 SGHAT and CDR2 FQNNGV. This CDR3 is CASSPQGAGEKLFF. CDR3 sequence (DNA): TGTGCCAGCAGCCCACAGGGGGCAGGTGAAAAACTGTTTTTT.

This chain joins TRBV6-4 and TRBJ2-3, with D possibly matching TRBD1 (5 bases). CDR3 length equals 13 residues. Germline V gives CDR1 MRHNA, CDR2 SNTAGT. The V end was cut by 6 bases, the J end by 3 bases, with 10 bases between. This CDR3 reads CASRSKGTDTQYF. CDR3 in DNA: TGTGCCAGCAGGTCAAAGGGGACAGATACGCAGTATTTT.

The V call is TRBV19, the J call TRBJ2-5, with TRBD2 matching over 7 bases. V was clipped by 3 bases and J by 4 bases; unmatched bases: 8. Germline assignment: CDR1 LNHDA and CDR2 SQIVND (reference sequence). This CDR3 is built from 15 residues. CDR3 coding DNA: TGTGCCAGTAGTATGTGGGGGGGAGGCGGAGAGACCCAGTACTTC. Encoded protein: CASSMWGGGGETQYF.

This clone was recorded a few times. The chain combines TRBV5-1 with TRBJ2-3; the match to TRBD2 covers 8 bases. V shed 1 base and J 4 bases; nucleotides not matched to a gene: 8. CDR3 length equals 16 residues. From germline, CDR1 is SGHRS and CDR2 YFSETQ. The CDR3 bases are TGCGCCAGCAGCTTGAGAGCGGGAGCGGAGGCAGATACGCAGTATTTT. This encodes CASSLRAGAEADTQYF. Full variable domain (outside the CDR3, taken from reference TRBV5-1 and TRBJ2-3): KAGVTQTPRYLIKTRGQQVTLSCSPISGHRSVSWYQQTPGQGLQFLFEYFSETQRNKGNFPGRFSGRQFSNSRSEMNVSTLELGDSALYLCASSLRAGAEADTQYFGPGTRLTVL.

Here the CDR3 DNA reads TGTGCCTGGACCCAACCCGGGACAGGGGACACTGAAGCTTTCTTT. Residues: CAWTQPGTGDTEAFF. J is TRBJ1-1 and V is TRBV30, with TRBD1 matching over 10 bases. The CDR3 extends over 15 amino acids. Germline V gene sequence: CDR1 GTSNPN, CDR2 SVGIG (reference sequence). J was trimmed by 3 bases and V by 4 bases; bases with no gene match: 8.

The DNA for the CDR3 is TGTGCCAGCAGCTCCCCCTTCAGCGGGAGCGAGAGCACAGATACGCAGTATTTT. Protein sequence: CASSSPFSGSESTDTQYF. V is TRBV5-6 and J is TRBJ2-3, with 8 bases lining up with TRBD2. The CDR3 contains 18 residues. The germline gives CDR1 SGHDT, CDR2 YYEEEE. J lost 0 bases, V lost 3 bases, and 12 bases had no gene match.